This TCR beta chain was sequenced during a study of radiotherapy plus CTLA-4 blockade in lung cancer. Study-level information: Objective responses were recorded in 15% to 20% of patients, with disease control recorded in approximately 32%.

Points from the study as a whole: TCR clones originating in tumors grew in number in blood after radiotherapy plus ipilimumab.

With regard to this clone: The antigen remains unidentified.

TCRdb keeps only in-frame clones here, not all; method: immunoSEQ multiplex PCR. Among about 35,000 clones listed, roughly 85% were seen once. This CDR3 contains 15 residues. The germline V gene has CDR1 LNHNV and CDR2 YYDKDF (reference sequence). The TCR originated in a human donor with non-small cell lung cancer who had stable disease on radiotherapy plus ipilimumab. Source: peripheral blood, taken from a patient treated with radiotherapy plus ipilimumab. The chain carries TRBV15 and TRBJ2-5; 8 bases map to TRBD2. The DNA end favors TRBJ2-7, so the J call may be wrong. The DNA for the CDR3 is TGTGCCACCAGCAGTGGAACTAGCGGATCCTACGAGCAGTACTTC. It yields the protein CATSSGTSGSYEQYF.